The 8 T cell receptor beta chains in this list originate from one sample, sequenced in a study of PD-1 blockade in classical Hodgkin lymphoma. Profiling relied on immunoSEQ multiplex PCR, and the TCRdb table lists in-frame clones only, not all of them. The sample has around 50,000 clones, 85% to 90% seen once; the top ten hold approximately 13%. Stated time point: cycle 4 day 1 (C4D1), after 6 weeks of nivolumab. All trial patients relapsed after autologous stem cell transplantation. Sequencing was performed on peripheral blood mononuclear cells (PBMCs), taken before the fourth cycle of nivolumab. These receptors all stem from a human donor with classical Hodgkin lymphoma.

J is TRBJ2-7 and V is TRBV10-1; D is perhaps TRBD2 (5 bases). Germline V gene data show CDR1 as WNHNN and CDR2 as SYGVQD (reference sequence). V lost 6 bases and J lost 1, with 10 bases in between. CDR3 size: 13 residues. The CDR3 loop reads CASSGVVSYEQYF. CDR3 bases: TGCGCCAGCAGCGGGGTAGTGTCCTACGAGCAGTACTTC.

The chain joins TRBV29-1 to TRBJ1-2, with D unresolved. The CDR3 spans 14 residues. Trimming took off 7 bases at V and 0 bases at J, with 15 bases between the two ends. In germline, CDR1 is SQVTM, CDR2 ANQGSEA. CDR3 sequence (DNA): TGCAGCGCCCTAGGGCGCAAAACTAACTATGGCTACACCTTC. This translates into CSALGRKTNYGYTF.

The chain carries TRBV30 and TRBJ2-3; unclear D gene. The V end was cut by 0 bases, the J end by 2 bases, with 0 bases between. Germline CDR1 GTSNPN, CDR2 SVGIG (reference sequence). The CDR3 is 11 residues long. CDR3 region: CAWSVTDTQYF. The CDR3 region has the DNA TGTGCCTGGAGTGTCACAGATACGCAGTATTTT. Full variable domain (rest looked up from reference TRBV30 and TRBJ2-3): SQTIHQWPATLVQPVGSPLSLECTVEGTSNPNLYWYRQAAGRGLQLLFYSVGIGQISSEVPQNLSASRPQDRQFILSSKKLLLSDSGFYLCAWSVTDTQYFGPGTRLTVL.

This sequence joins TRBV11-3 and TRBJ2-1, with 13 bases that match TRBD2. Germline V gives CDR1 SGHNT, CDR2 YENEEA. V lost 5 bases, J lost 8 bases, and 9 bases stayed unmatched. The CDR3 extends over 16 amino acids. The CDR3 here is CASSPPGLAGAHEQFF. The CDR3 DNA reads as TGTGCCAGCAGCCCGCCCGGACTAGCGGGAGCACATGAGCAGTTCTTC.

This chain links TRBV28 with TRBJ1-3; D perhaps matches TRBD1 (6 bases). CDR1 is MDHEN, CDR2 SYDVKM, per germline. This CDR3 is 16 amino acids long. V gave up 2 bases and J gave up 4 bases, with 15 bases separating them. The DNA of the CDR3 is TGTGCCAGCAGTTTACTTGGTTGGACAGCCGGAAACACCATATATTTT. Residues: CASSLLGWTAGNTIYF.

The chain links TRBV2 to TRBJ2-2; the D is unclear. The germline V gene encodes CDR1 SNHLY and CDR2 FYNNEI. Trimming shortened V by 8 bases and J by 7 bases, and 11 bases separated the two germline ends. This CDR3 spans 12 amino acids. This chain's CDR3 is CASYVGSGELFF. The CDR3 region has the DNA TGTGCCAGCTACGTTGGCAGCGGGGAGCTGTTTTTT.

V is TRBV13 and J is TRBJ2-6, with D perhaps TRBD2 (7 bases). Germline V gene sequence: CDR1 PRHDT, CDR2 FYEKMQ (reference sequence). CDR3 length equals 18 residues. V was shortened by 5 bases and J by 0 bases, with 17 bases between the two germline ends. For the CDR3, the DNA is TGTGCCAGCAGCCGGAACCCCGGGGGGCTCTCTGGGGCCAACGTCCTGACTTTC. Its protein product is CASSRNPGGLSGANVLTF.

This rearrangement joins TRBV6-1 to TRBJ1-2; the match to TRBD1 covers 7 bases. Germline V gene data show CDR1 as MNHNS and CDR2 as SASEGT. Trimming took 4 bases from V and 4 from J; bases not matched to a gene: 3. The CDR3 runs to 13 residues. The CDR3 bases are TGTGCCAGCAGTGCGGGACAGATCTATGGCTACACCTTC. Translating gives CASSAGQIYGYTF.